Reported below is one T cell receptor beta chain. TCRdb's table, derived via immunoSEQ multiplex PCR, lists solely in-frame clones and lacks some. The table records about 410,000 clones, around 85% of them present only once. Germline V gives CDR1 SQVTM, CDR2 ANQGSEA. The V gene lost 7 bases and the J gene lost 3 bases, with 13 bases spanning the gap. CDR3 length equals 12 residues. Indicated treatment: around 19 received Ad26.COV2.S at low or high dose, single or two shots; about 5 received placebo; per-sample allocation not given. Sampling happened 63 days after the first vaccine or placebo injection. These data are taken from a study of Ad26.COV2.S vaccination and SARS-CoV-2 variants.

Sequenced here: peripheral blood, sampled in a trial of Ad26.COV2.S vaccine versus placebo. This TCR derives from a person between 18 and 60 years old who received the Ad26.COV2.S COVID-19 vaccine or a placebo. The rearrangement joins TRBV29-1 to TRBJ2-7; D unclear. The CDR3 region has the DNA TGCAGCGCGATGGTACAGAACTACGAGCAGTACTTC. As protein: CSAMVQNYEQYF.